This T cell receptor (beta chain) came from a study of blood T cells in healthy people across ages. A second PCR of 7 to 11 cycles used a sample-barcoded 5' primer and a J-beta primer mix. TCRdb recomputed calls from the 5' RACE reads with MiXCR, one row per CDR3 protein. This repertoire shows approximately 800,000 distinct CDR3 sequences, 55% to 65% found once; its top ten account for about a quarter. Of note for this clonotype: Its antigen is currently unknown.

Trimming left V 1 base short and J 4 bases short, with 15 bases between. The CDR3 is 15 residues long. Germline V gives CDR1 SGDLS, CDR2 YYNGEE. Findings of the study overall: Naive and antigen-experienced cells were not separated, limiting conclusive comparison.

This sequence was found in a man aged 25-45 years in good health. Sequenced sample: blood. V usage is TRBV9 and J usage is TRBJ2-7; maybe TRBD1 (6 bases). CDR3 residues: CASSVSTGQAYEQYF. DNA of the CDR3: TGTGCCAGCAGCGTATCTACAGGGCAGGCGTACGAGCAGTACTTC.